This T cell receptor (beta chain) was captured by sequencing in a study of technical replicates of blood from a few donors. The CDR3 is made up of 16 amino acids. The V segment lost 1 base and the J segment 7 bases; nucleotides outside the gene matches: 8. CDR1 and CDR2 (germline): SGHRS, YFSETQ. Libraries were prepared by immunoSEQ multiplex PCR; TCRdb keeps only in-frame clonotypes and omits some of them. The sample includes about 82,000 clones, around 94% of them seen just once. This chain joins TRBV5-1 and TRBJ2-1; TRBD2 matches at 10 bases. The receptor comes from a human donor in good health. The specimen was T cells isolated from PBMCs. CDR3 bases: TGCGCCAGCAGCTTGATGTTTCTAGCGGGAGATAATGAGCAGTTCTTC. It yields the protein CASSLMFLAGDNEQFF.